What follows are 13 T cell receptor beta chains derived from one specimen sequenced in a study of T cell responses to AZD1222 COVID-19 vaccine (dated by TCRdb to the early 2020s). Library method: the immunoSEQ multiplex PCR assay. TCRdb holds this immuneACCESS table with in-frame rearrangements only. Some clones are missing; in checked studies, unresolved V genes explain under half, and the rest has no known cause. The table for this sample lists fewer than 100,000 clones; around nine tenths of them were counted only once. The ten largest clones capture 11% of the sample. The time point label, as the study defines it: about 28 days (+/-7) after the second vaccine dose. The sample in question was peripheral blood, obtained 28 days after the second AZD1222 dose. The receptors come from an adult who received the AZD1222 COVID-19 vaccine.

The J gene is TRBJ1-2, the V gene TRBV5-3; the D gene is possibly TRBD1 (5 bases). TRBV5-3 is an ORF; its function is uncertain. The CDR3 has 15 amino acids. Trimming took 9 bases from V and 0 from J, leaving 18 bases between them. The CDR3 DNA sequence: TGTGCCACAGAGACAGTATTATGGGCTAACTATGGCTACACCTTC. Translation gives CATETVLWANYGYTF.

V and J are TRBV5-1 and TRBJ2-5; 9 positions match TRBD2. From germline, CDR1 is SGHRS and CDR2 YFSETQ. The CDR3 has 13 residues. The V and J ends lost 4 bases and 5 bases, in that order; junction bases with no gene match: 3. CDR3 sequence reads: CASSPGLAETQYF. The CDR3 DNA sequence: TGCGCCAGCAGCCCCGGACTAGCGGAGACCCAGTACTTC.

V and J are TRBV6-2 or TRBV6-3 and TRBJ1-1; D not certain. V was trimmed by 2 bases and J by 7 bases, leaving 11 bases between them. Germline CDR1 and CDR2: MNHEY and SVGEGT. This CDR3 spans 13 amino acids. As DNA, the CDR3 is TGTGCCAGCAGTTACGGGTGGGCCGTTGAAGCTTTCTTT. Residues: CASSYGWAVEAFF.

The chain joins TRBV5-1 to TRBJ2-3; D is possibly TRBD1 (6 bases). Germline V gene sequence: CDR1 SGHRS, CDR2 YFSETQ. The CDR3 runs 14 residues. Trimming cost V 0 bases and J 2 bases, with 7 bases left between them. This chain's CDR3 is CASSLGQDTDTQYF. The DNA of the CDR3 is TGCGCCAGCAGCTTGGGACAGGACACAGATACGCAGTATTTT.

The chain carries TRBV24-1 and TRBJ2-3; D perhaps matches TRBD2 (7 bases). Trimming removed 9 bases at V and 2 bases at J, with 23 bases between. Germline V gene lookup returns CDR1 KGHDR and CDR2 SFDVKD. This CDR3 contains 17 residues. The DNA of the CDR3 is TGTGCCACCGGAGGGGGAGGGGGAGGGGTTTACACAGATACGCAGTATTTT. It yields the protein CATGGGGGGVYTDTQYF.

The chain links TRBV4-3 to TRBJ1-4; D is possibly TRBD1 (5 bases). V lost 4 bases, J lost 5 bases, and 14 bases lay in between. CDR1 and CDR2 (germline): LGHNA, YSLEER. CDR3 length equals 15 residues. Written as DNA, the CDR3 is TGCGCCAGCAGCCCCCAGGGTGCGGACAATGAAAAACTGTTTTTT. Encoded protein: CASSPQGADNEKLFF.

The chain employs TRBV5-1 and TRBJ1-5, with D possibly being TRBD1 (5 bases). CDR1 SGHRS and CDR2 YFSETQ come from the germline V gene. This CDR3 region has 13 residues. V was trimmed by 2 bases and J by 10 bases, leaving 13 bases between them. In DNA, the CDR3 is TGCGCCAGCAGCTTTGGCAGGGATGGACCCCAGCATTTT. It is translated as CASSFGRDGPQHF.

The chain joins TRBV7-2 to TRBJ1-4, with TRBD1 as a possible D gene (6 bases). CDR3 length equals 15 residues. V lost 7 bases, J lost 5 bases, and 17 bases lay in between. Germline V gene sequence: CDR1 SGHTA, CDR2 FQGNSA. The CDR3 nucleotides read TGTGCCAGCACAAAGTCGGGGGCCGGGAATGAAAAACTGTTTTTT. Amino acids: CASTKSGAGNEKLFF.

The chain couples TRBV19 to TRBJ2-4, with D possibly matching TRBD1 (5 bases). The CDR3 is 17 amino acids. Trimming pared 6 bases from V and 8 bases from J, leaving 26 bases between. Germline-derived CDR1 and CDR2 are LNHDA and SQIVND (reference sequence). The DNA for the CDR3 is TGTGCCAGTAGATCAGACAGATTGGATAGTCTTAGGGACATTCAGTACTTC. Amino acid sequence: CASRSDRLDSLRDIQYF.

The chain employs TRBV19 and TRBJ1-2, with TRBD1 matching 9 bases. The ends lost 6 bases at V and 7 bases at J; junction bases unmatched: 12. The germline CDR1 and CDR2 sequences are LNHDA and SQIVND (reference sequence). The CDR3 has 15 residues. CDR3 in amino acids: CASSMGGQGMVGYTF. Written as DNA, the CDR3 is TGTGCCAGTAGCATGGGGGGACAGGGAATGGTTGGCTACACCTTC.

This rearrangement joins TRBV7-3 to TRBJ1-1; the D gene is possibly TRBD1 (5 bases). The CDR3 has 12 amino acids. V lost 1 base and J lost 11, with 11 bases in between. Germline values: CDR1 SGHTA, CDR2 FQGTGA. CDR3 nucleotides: TGTGCCAGCAGCTTAAACGGGGGAGAGGCTTTCTTT. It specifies CASSLNGGEAFF.

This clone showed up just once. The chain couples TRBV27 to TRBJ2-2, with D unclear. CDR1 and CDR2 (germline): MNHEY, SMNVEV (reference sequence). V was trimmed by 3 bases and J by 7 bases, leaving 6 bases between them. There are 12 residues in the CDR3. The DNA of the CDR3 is TGTGCCAGCAGTTTTCCTGTCGGGGAGCTGTTTTTT. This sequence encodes CASSFPVGELFF.

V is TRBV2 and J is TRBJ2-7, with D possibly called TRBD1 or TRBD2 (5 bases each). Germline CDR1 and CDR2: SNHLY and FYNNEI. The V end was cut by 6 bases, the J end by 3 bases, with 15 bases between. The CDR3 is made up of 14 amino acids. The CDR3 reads CASRHRDGVYEQYF. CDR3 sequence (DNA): TGTGCCAGCAGGCACCGGGACGGAGTCTACGAGCAGTACTTC.